This TCR beta chain stems from a study of blood T cells in healthy people across ages. Individuals who donated were healthy Caucasians from Russia aged roughly 6 to 90. The sample holds a few counts of this clonotype. Together with a sample-barcoded 5' primer, a J-beta primer mix was included in a second PCR lasting roughly 6 to 12 cycles. TCRdb re-called the 5' RACE reads through MiXCR, storing one row per CDR3 protein. Of about 1.6 million distinct CDR3 sequences listed, approximately 32% are singletons. Sequenced: blood. This receptor was taken from a woman in her twenties or thirties in good health.

The CDR3 reads CASSAGRDTQYF. For the CDR3, the DNA is TGCGCCAGCAGCGCCGGGAGGGATACGCAGTATTTT. The genes are TRBV5-1 and TRBJ2-3; the match to TRBD2 covers 7 bases. The length of the CDR3 is 12 residues. Trimming at V came to 4 bases and at J to 6 bases, leaving 2 bases not matched to a gene. Germline values: CDR1 SGHRS, CDR2 YFSETQ.